In this sample, the clone carrying this T cell receptor beta chain turned up once. Its target is unknown. This entry comes from a study of OX40 agonist ivuxolimab in advanced cancers. As for the study in general: There were three patients with partial responses, one having hepatocellular carcinoma and two cutaneous melanoma.

V was clipped by 4 bases and J by 0 bases, with 18 bases between them. The length of the CDR3 is 18 residues. Looked up from germline, CDR1 is SEHNR and CDR2 is FQNEAQ (reference sequence). Generated by immunoSEQ multiplex PCR, the TCRdb table keeps only in-frame clones and is missing some. The data show approximately 47,000 clones, 85% to 95% seen once. Notes on the study in general: In the 0.1 to 3.0 mg/kg range, CD4+ and CD8+ blood T cells had expanded clonally by week 6.

The sequence was collected from an adult with an advanced solid tumor such as melanoma, head and neck, liver or kidney cancer. The chain couples TRBV7-9 to TRBJ1-4, with D possibly TRBD1 on 6 matching bases. This material consisted of CD4+ or CD8+ T cells sorted from blood, taken in a trial of the OX40 agonist ivuxolimab. The CDR3, as DNA: TGTGCCAGCAGCTCGTCCGACAGGAACATCGCAACTAATGAAAAACTGTTTTTT. It is translated as CASSSSDRNIATNEKLFF.